The clone carrying this T cell receptor (beta chain) was seen a few times. The data originate from a study of blood T cell repertoires in COVID-19. CDR3 length equals 14 residues. V lost 5 bases, J lost 6 bases, and 7 bases stayed unmatched. Germline lookup yields CDR1 LNHDA and CDR2 SQIVND (reference sequence). Sequencing was performed with immunoSEQ multiplex PCR; in TCRdb, only in-frame clones are kept and a portion is missing. The sample yields 25,000 to 30,000 clones, 77% seen once. This TCR derives from a woman in her seventies with active or convalescent COVID-19. The chain is built from TRBV19 and TRBJ2-3, with 8 bases identical to TRBD1. The sample taken for sequencing was peripheral blood. The chain's CDR3 is CASSLDRATDTQYF. The CDR3 coding sequence is TGTGCCAGTAGTTTGGACAGGGCGACGGATACGCAGTATTTT.